The 5 T cell receptor beta chains below all came from one sample that was sequenced in a study of shared clonotypes between healthy human individuals (dated by TCRdb to the early 2020s). The library was generated by the immunoSEQ multiplex PCR assay. TCRdb provides this immuneACCESS table in a form limited to in-frame rearrangements. Some clones are lacking; in checked studies, under half of them reflect an unresolved V gene, and why the rest are absent is not known. The sample table records some 1 million clones; around 76% of these occur just once. Together, the top ten hold around 1.5% of the sample. Sequencing was carried out using memory CD4+ T cells sorted from blood. Read against the paper, the sample's cell subset or site label means: CD45RA-negative fraction. These receptors originate from a man aged 18 to 30 in good health.

V is TRBV7-2 and J is TRBJ2-6; no reliable D call. The V end lost 5 bases, the J end lost 0 bases, and 5 bases lay between the germline ends. The CDR3 extends over 14 amino acids. CDR1 SGHTA and CDR2 FQGNSA come from the germline V gene. CDR3 loop: CASSTGSGANVLTF. The CDR3 nucleotides read TGTGCCAGCAGCACCGGCTCTGGGGCCAACGTCCTGACTTTC.

This clone has ten or more counts. The rearrangement uses TRBV29-1 and TRBJ2-2, with D tentatively TRBD1 or TRBD2 (6 bases each). Trimming took 4 bases from V and 6 from J, leaving 12 bases between them. From germline, CDR1 is SQVTM and CDR2 ANQGSEA. The CDR3 runs to 13 residues. CDR3 DNA: TGCAGCGTTGGAAATAGGGGGGCCGGGGAGCTGTTTTTT. Its translation: CSVGNRGAGELFF.

This clone was detected many times. V usage is TRBV29-1 and J usage is TRBJ1-5; D remains ambiguous. The CDR3 has 13 residues. V lost 4 bases to trimming and J lost 3 bases, with 10 bases between them. CDR1 is SQVTM, CDR2 ANQGSEA, per germline. CDR3: CSVAHGDNQPQHF. The DNA for the CDR3 is TGCAGCGTTGCCCACGGGGACAATCAGCCCCAGCATTTT.

The V call is TRBV29-1, the J call TRBJ1-1, with D maybe TRBD1 (6 bases). Germline CDR1 reads SQVTM; CDR2 reads ANQGSEA. The CDR3 loop spans 13 amino acids. Trimming took off 8 bases at V and 2 bases at J, with 15 bases between the two ends. For the CDR3, the DNA is TGCAGCATTTCGACAGGTAAAAACACTGAAGCTTTCTTT. Its protein product is CSISTGKNTEAFF. Based on the CDR3 plus reference TRBV29-1 and TRBJ1-1, the full variable domain is SAVISQKPSRDICQRGTSLTIQCQVDSQVTMMFWYRQQPGQSLTLIATANQGSEATYESGFVIDKFPISRPNLTFSTLTVSNMSPEDSSIYLCSISTGKNTEAFFGQGTRLTVV.

The chain has TRBV5-6 and TRBJ2-3, with D uncertain. The CDR3 runs to 13 residues. Trimming stripped 4 bases from V and 5 bases from J, with 11 bases between. Looked up from germline, CDR1 is SGHDT and CDR2 is YYEEEE. The CDR3: CASSLLSVDTQYF. DNA of the CDR3: TGTGCCAGCAGCCTTCTAAGCGTAGATACGCAGTATTTT.